Listed below are T cell receptor beta chains from one sample, sequenced in a study of blood T cells in healthy people across ages. Each CDR3 protein gets one entry after TCRdb re-called the 5' RACE reads with MiXCR. The repertoire has some 780,000 distinct CDR3 sequences, 45% to 70% of them found once; the top ten carry about a quarter. Material for sequencing was blood. These receptor sequences come from a middle-aged man in good health. CDR3s include the opening cysteine and the closing phenylalanine or tryptophan. The D gene is left open where the match is weak. Size tells how often a clone was seen (once, few, many) or the class of an expanded clone, and some rows leave it out.

abundance	v_gene	j_gene	d_gene	CDR3nt	CDR3aa
NA	TRBV2	TRBJ1-4	TRBD1	TGTGCCAGCAGCCGCGGACAGGGGAGAATGGGTGGAACTAATGAAAAACTGTTTTTT	CASSRGQGRMGGTNEKLFF
NA	TRBV29-1	TRBJ1-1	TRBD1	TGCAGCGTTGGGGGGACAGTGAACCTGAACACTGAAGCTTTCTTT	CSVGGTVNLNTEAFF
once	TRBV20-1	TRBJ2-1	TRBD2	TGCAGTGCTGGGGGGGGGACTTGCGAGCAGTTCTTC	CSAGGGTCEQFF
few	TRBV12-3/TRBV12-4	TRBJ2-5	TRBD1	TGTGCCAGCAGTTTGGAGACAGGGGGCTTGGGAGAGACCCAGTACTTC	CASSLETGGLGETQYF
NA	TRBV20-1	TRBJ2-3	TRBD1	TGCAGTGCCAATAAGCCCGGGGCCGGGACAGGGAGCACAGATACGCAGTATTTT	CSANKPGAGTGSTDTQYF
NA	TRBV6-1	TRBJ1-2	TRBD1	TGTGCCAGCAGGGCCACGACAGGGATTTATGGCTACACCTTC	CASRATTGIYGYTF
NA	TRBV3-1	TRBJ2-1	NA	TGTGCCAGCAGCCCTCCGGCGGAAGTCTACAATGAGCAGTTCTTC	CASSPPAEVYNEQFF
many	TRBV9	TRBJ2-7	NA	TGTGCCAGCAGCGTAGGGATCCGGGACGAGCAGTACTTC	CASSVGIRDEQYF
NA	TRBV7-6	TRBJ2-3	NA	TGTGCCAGCAGAAGGTGGTCGTCTACTCCGGATACGCAGTATTTT	CASRRWSSTPDTQYF
NA	TRBV7-9	TRBJ2-7	TRBD2	TGTGCCAGCAGCTTCAACCAGCGGGAGGCCGAAAACTACGAGCAGTACTTC	CASSFNQREAENYEQYF
NA	TRBV11-3	TRBJ1-1	NA	TGTGCCAGCAGCTTAGATCCCCAGGAGAACACTGAAGCTTTCTTT	CASSLDPQENTEAFF
NA	TRBV2	TRBJ2-5	NA	TGTGCCAGCAGCCAGGGTTCATGGGGGACCCAGTACTTC	CASSQGSWGTQYF
NA	TRBV6-2/TRBV6-3	TRBJ2-4	NA	TGTGCCAGCAGTTACCCCCCCTTGGTGTACTTC	CASSYPPLVYF
NA	TRBV7-8	TRBJ1-5	NA	TGTGCCAGCAGCTTAGCGGGGAGCCTCAATCAGCCCCAGCATTTT	CASSLAGSLNQPQHF
NA	TRBV7-2	TRBJ2-3	NA	TGTGCCAGCAGCTTAGTGACTACTAGCACAGATACGCAGTATTTT	CASSLVTTSTDTQYF
many	TRBV2	TRBJ2-3	TRBD1	TGTGCCAGCTCCGACAGGGGCACAGATACGCAGTATTTT	CASSDRGTDTQYF
NA	TRBV20-1	TRBJ2-5	TRBD2	TGCAGTGCTAGCGGGGGGGCGTCTGAGACCCAGTACTTC	CSASGGASETQYF
NA	TRBV10-3	TRBJ2-1	TRBD2	TGTGCCATCAGTGAGTCGGGCGGGGGGGCCTGGAATGAGCAGTTCTTC	CAISESGGGAWNEQFF
NA	TRBV5-1	TRBJ2-1	NA	TGCGCCAGCAGCTTGGGTGGAACTAGCTACCACCTTTCGAGTACATCCCGTACCAATGAGCAGTTCTTC	CASSLGGTSYHLSSTSRTNEQFF
NA	TRBV29-1	TRBJ2-1	NA	TGCAGCGTTGAAGATAGGAGGACTTCCACCTACAATGAGCAGTTCTTC	CSVEDRRTSTYNEQFF
NA	TRBV9	TRBJ2-1	NA	TGTGCCAGCAGCGTAGTAGGGTTTTCCGGTGAGCAGTTCTTC	CASSVVGFSGEQFF
NA	TRBV18	TRBJ2-3	NA	TGTGCCAGCTCACCACTTAAGGGTACCACAGATACGCAGTATTTT	CASSPLKGTTDTQYF
NA	TRBV5-6	TRBJ2-3	NA	TGTGCCAGCAGCTTGGGGGGTTTGGGTACAGATACGCAGTATTTT	CASSLGGLGTDTQYF
NA	TRBV20-1	TRBJ2-7	NA	TGCAGTGCTAGAGATAGGGTGATGAAGGCATACGAGCAGTACTTC	CSARDRVMKAYEQYF
NA	TRBV7-9	TRBJ1-2	NA	TGTGCCAGCAGCTTAGTCATCCGGGGCTCTGGCTACACCTTC	CASSLVIRGSGYTF
NA	TRBV5-1	TRBJ2-1	NA	TGCGCCAGCAGCCCCGAGGGGTATGAGCAGTTCTTC	CASSPEGYEQFF
NA	TRBV18	TRBJ1-1	NA	TGTGCCAGCTCACCACGGGATCCGGGCTTCGGAAATGAAGCTTTCTTT	CASSPRDPGFGNEAFF
NA	TRBV2	TRBJ1-5	TRBD1	TGTGCCAGCAGTTACGTGGACAGGAATCAGCCCCAGCATTTT	CASSYVDRNQPQHF
NA	TRBV7-2	TRBJ2-1	NA	TGTGCCAGCAGCCAAGGGGCTAGAAATGAGCAGTTCTTC	CASSQGARNEQFF
few	TRBV24-1	TRBJ2-3	NA	TGTGCCACCAGAGGGGGGTCGCAGGCCCCCGATACGCAGTATTTT	CATRGGSQAPDTQYF
few	TRBV10-3	TRBJ1-1	NA	TGTGCCATCAGTGCAGGTCGGGAAGCTTTCTTT	CAISAGREAFF
few	TRBV20-1	TRBJ2-1	NA	TGCAGTGCTAGTCTGTGGGACTCCTACAATGAGCAGTTCTTC	CSASLWDSYNEQFF
NA	TRBV15	TRBJ1-2	NA	TGTGCCACCAGCACAAGGACAGCCGCAGGCTATGGCTACACCTTC	CATSTRTAAGYGYTF
NA	TRBV7-9	TRBJ2-1	NA	TGTGCCAGCAGCGTTAGCCCCCGGACTTCCCAAAATGAGCAGTTCTTC	CASSVSPRTSQNEQFF
NA	TRBV29-1	TRBJ1-1	NA	TGCAGTGGTGGACCTGGGAACACTGAAGCTTTCTTT	CSGGPGNTEAFF
NA	TRBV7-6	TRBJ2-6	TRBD2	TGTGCCAGCAGCCCCGGACTAGCGGGGGGCAAAGGGGCCAACGTCCTGACTTTC	CASSPGLAGGKGANVLTF
NA	TRBV12-3/TRBV12-4	TRBJ2-7	TRBD2	TGTGCCAGCAGCCTCGGGAGGTCGCGCTACAATGAGCAGTACTTC	CASSLGRSRYNEQYF
few	TRBV18	TRBJ2-3	NA	TGTGCCAGTAGCCCGACTGGCGATACGCAGTATTTT	CASSPTGDTQYF
few	TRBV29-1	TRBJ2-5	NA	TGCAGCGGCCGGGACTCCAAAGAGACCCAGTACTTC	CSGRDSKETQYF
few	TRBV10-2	TRBJ2-7	NA	TGCGCCAGCAGTGAGTCCGGGGTCGAGCAGTACTTC	CASSESGVEQYF
NA	TRBV7-2	TRBJ2-5	NA	TGTGCCAGCAGCTTAGGGGGGCACCCTCAAGAGACCCAGTACTTC	CASSLGGHPQETQYF
NA	TRBV6-5	TRBJ2-7	TRBD2	TGTGCCAGCAGTTCACTAGCGGGAGCTTTCGACGAGCAGTACTTC	CASSSLAGAFDEQYF
NA	TRBV11-2	TRBJ2-1	NA	TGTGCCAGCAGGCGTCTGGGGGCGGTGAATGAGCAGTTCTTC	CASRRLGAVNEQFF
NA	TRBV2	TRBJ1-4	NA	TGTGCCAGCAGTGAAGGGGACGCTTTAGGGGAAAAACTGTTTTTT	CASSEGDALGEKLFF
NA	TRBV6-1	TRBJ1-6	NA	TGTGCCAGCAGTGACCGGGTTGCATCACCCCTCCACTTT	CASSDRVASPLHF
NA	TRBV6-2/TRBV6-3	TRBJ2-1	NA	TGTGCCAGCACCCAGGGGGGGGAGCAGTTCTTC	CASTQGGEQFF
NA	TRBV6-4	TRBJ2-1	NA	TGTGCCAGCAGGGGGATGCACAATGAGCAGTTCTTC	CASRGMHNEQFF
NA	TRBV29-1	TRBJ1-2	NA	TGCAGCGTTGGCATAGAGGGCGTATATGGCTACACCTTC	CSVGIEGVYGYTF
NA	TRBV9	TRBJ1-2	NA	TGTGCCAGCAGCGTAGACCGGACGGAGCACCCCTATGGCTACACCTTC	CASSVDRTEHPYGYTF
NA	TRBV29-1	TRBJ2-5	NA	TGCAGCGGGAGGAGGGCCCAAGAGACCCAGTACTTC	CSGRRAQETQYF
NA	TRBV28	TRBJ2-5	NA	TGTGCCAGCAGTTTTCGGGGACAAGAACAAGAGACCCAGTACTTC	CASSFRGQEQETQYF
once	TRBV5-1	TRBJ2-5	TRBD1	TGCGCCAGTTTCCTTGAGGGACAGAGACAAGAGACCCAGTACTTC	CASFLEGQRQETQYF
NA	TRBV27	TRBJ2-3	NA	TGCGCCAGCAGTTTATCCCGGATTGTCCTAGCCAGCACAGATACGCAGTATTTT	CASSLSRIVLASTDTQYF
NA	TRBV11-2	TRBJ2-7	NA	TGTGCCAGCAGCTCCCTCCGGTCCTACGAGCAGTACTTC	CASSSLRSYEQYF